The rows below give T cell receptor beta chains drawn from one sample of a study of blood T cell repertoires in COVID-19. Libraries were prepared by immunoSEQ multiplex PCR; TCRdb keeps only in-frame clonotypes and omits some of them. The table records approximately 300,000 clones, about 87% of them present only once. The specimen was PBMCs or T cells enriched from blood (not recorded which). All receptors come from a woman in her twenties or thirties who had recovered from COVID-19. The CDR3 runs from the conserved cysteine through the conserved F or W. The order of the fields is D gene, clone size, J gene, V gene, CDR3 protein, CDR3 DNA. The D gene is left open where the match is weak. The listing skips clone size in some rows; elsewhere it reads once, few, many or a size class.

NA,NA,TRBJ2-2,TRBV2,CASSPSLSGELFF,TGTGCCAGCAGTCCTTCCTTGTCCGGGGAGCTGTTTTTT
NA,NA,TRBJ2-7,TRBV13,CASSRGGTGSNFYEQYF,TGTGCCAGCAGCCGCGGGGGCACAGGTTCGAATTTCTACGAGCAGTACTTC
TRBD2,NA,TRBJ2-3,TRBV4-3,CASSQDRPSGGSSTDTQYF,TGCGCCAGCAGCCAAGATCGACCTAGCGGGGGCTCTAGCACAGATACGCAGTATTTT
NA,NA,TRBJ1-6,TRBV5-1,CASSAVRYNSPLHF,TGCGCCAGCTCGGCCGTCAGGTATAATTCACCCCTCCACTTT
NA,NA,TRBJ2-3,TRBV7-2,CASSPQHSTDTQYF,TGTGCCAGCAGCCCACAACACAGCACAGATACGCAGTATTTT
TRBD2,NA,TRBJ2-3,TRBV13,CASSSGTSDGDTQYF,TGTGCCAGCAGCTCCGGGACTAGCGATGGAGATACGCAGTATTTT
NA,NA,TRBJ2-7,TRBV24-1,CATSDSTGNEQYF,TGTGCCACCAGTGACAGTACAGGGAACGAGCAGTACTTC
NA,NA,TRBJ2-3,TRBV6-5,CASSYSKPGPRDTQYF,TGTGCCAGCAGTTACTCGAAACCCGGTCCCAGGGATACGCAGTATTTT
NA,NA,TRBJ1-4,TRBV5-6,CASSLGVREYEKLFF,TGTGCCAGCAGCTTGGGGGTCAGGGAATATGAAAAACTGTTTTTT
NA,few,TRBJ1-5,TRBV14,CASSQDLRGDQPQHF,TGTGCCAGCAGCCAAGATCTTCGGGGAGATCAGCCCCAGCATTTT
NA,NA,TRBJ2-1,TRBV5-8,CASSLELTNYNEQFF,TGTGCCAGCAGCTTGGAGCTAACCAACTACAATGAGCAGTTCTTC
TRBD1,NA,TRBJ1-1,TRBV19,CASSMSTGGTEAFF,TGTGCCAGTAGTATGAGTACAGGGGGCACTGAAGCTTTCTTT
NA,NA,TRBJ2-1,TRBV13,CASSFTGSYNEQFF,TGTGCCAGCAGCTTTACAGGCTCCTACAATGAGCAGTTCTTC
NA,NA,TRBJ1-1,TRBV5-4,CASSVQGIRNTEAFF,TGTGCCAGCAGCGTACAGGGTATCCGGAACACTGAAGCTTTCTTT
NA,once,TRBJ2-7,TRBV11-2,CASSLDSYEQYF,TGTGCCAGCAGCTTAGATAGCTACGAGCAGTACTTC
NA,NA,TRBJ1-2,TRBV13,CASSLATNYGYTF,TGTGCCAGCAGCTTAGCTACTAACTATGGCTACACCTTC
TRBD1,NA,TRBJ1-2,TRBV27,CASSWDRSNYGYTF,TGTGCCAGCAGTTGGGACAGAAGCAACTATGGCTACACCTTC
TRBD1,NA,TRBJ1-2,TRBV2,CAMRQGANYGYTF,TGTGCCATGCGACAGGGGGCAAACTATGGCTACACCTTC
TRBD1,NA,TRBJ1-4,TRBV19,CASSTPRQGNEKLFF,TGTGCCAGTAGTACCCCGAGACAGGGGAATGAAAAACTGTTTTTT
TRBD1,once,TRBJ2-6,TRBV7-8,CASSPTTGYGANVLTF,TGTGCCAGCAGCCCAACGACAGGGTACGGGGCCAACGTCCTGACTTTC
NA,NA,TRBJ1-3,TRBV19,CASSQVASSSGNTIYF,TGTGCCAGTAGTCAAGTAGCATCGAGCTCTGGAAACACCATATATTTT
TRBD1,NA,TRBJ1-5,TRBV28,CASSVTGFGSQPQHF,TGTGCCAGCAGTGTGACAGGGTTCGGTAGTCAGCCCCAGCATTTT
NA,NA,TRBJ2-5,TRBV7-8,CASSLDRAQETQYF,TGTGCCAGCAGCTTAGACAGGGCCCAAGAGACCCAGTACTTC
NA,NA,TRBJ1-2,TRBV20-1,CSARDEVGYTF,TGCAGTGCTAGAGACGAGGTTGGCTACACCTTC
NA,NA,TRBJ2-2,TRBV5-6,CASSPLTNGNTGELFF,TGTGCCAGCAGCCCACTAACGAACGGGAACACCGGGGAGCTGTTTTTT
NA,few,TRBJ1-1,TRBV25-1,CASSVGGGKGSEAFF,TGTGCCAGCAGTGTGGGAGGGGGGAAGGGTTCTGAAGCTTTCTTT
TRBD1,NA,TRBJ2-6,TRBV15,CATSLPSPGQLRSGANVLTF,TGTGCCACCAGCTTGCCATCCCCGGGACAGCTCCGCTCTGGGGCCAACGTCCTGACTTTC
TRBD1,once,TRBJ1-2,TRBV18,CASSPDGTGRHGYTF,TGTGCCAGCTCACCTGATGGGACAGGAAGGCATGGCTACACCTTC
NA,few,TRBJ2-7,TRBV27,CASSLLGSRFDSYEQYF,TGTGCCAGCAGTTTACTTGGGTCCCGCTTTGACTCGTACGAGCAGTACTTC
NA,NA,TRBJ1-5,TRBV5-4,CASSLGGASNQPQHF,TGTGCCAGCAGCTTGGGGGGAGCGAGCAATCAGCCCCAGCATTTT
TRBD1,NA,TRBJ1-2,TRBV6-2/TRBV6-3,CASSGQGVGYTF,TGTGCCAGCAGCGGACAGGGGGTAGGCTACACCTTC
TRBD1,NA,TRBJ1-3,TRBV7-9,CASSFTGGENTIYF,TGTGCCAGCAGCTTTACAGGGGGTGAAAACACCATATATTTT
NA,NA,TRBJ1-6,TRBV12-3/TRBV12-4,CASSFASNSPLHF,TGTGCCAGCAGTTTTGCCAGTAATTCACCCCTCCACTTT
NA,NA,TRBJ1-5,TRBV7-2,CASSPFQGPNQPQHF,TGTGCCAGCAGCCCTTTCCAGGGGCCCAATCAGCCCCAGCATTTT
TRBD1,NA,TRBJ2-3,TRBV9,CASSTTGDGTDTQYF,TGTGCCAGCAGCACGACAGGGGACGGCACAGATACGCAGTATTTT
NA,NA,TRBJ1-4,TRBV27,CASSPRADANEKLFF,TGTGCCAGCAGTCCGAGGGCAGATGCTAATGAAAAACTGTTTTTT
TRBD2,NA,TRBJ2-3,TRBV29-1,CSVGHRGGLSRTDTQYF,TGCAGCGTTGGGCATCGGGGGGGACTCTCTCGCACAGATACGCAGTATTTT
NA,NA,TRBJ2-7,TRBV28,CASSLWALHSYEQYF,TGTGCCAGCAGTTTATGGGCTCTCCACTCCTACGAGCAGTACTTC
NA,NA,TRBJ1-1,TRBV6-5,CASRLQGATTEAFF,TGTGCCAGCAGGTTACAGGGCGCGACCACTGAAGCTTTCTTT
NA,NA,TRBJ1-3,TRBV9,CASSPGTGNTIYF,TGTGCCAGCAGTCCGGGTACGGGAAACACCATATATTTT
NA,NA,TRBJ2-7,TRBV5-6,CASSLGGRGNYEQYF,TGTGCCAGCAGCCTCGGAGGGCGGGGTAACTACGAGCAGTACTTC
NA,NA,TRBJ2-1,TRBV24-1,CATSDGSASSYNEQFF,TGTGCCACCAGTGACGGTAGCGCCAGCTCCTACAATGAGCAGTTCTTC
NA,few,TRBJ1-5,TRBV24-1,CATSDLGGSEHF,TGTGCCACCAGTGATTTGGGGGGGTCAGAGCATTTT
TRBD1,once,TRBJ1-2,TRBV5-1,CASTDRTYGYTF,TGCGCCAGCACGGACAGGACCTATGGCTACACCTTC
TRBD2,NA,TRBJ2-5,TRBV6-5,CASGTNVPETQYF,TGTGCCAGCGGGACTAATGTCCCAGAGACCCAGTACTTC
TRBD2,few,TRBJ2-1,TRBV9,CASSAAGLYNEQFF,TGTGCCAGCAGCGCTGCGGGACTATACAATGAGCAGTTCTTC
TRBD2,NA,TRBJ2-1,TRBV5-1,CASSLVVAGDNEQFF,TGCGCCAGCAGCTTGGTGGTAGCGGGGGACAATGAGCAGTTCTTC
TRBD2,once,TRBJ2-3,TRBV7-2,CASSLRSGGAGTDTQYF,TGTGCCAGCAGCTTAAGAAGCGGGGGGGCGGGCACAGATACGCAGTATTTT
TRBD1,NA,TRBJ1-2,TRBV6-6,CASSYKGAGSYTF,TGTGCCAGCAGTTACAAGGGGGCGGGTTCCTACACCTTC
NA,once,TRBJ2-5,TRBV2,CASGRTDSEYQETQYF,TGTGCCAGCGGCCGAACCGACAGCGAGTACCAAGAGACCCAGTACTTC
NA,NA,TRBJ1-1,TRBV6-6,CASSYAPTGPEAFF,TGTGCCAGCAGTTACGCGCCCACAGGCCCTGAAGCTTTCTTT
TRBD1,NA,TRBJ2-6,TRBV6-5,CATGQGPSGANVLTF,TGTGCCACGGGACAGGGGCCCTCTGGGGCCAACGTCCTGACTTTC
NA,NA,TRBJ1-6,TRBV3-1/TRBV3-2,CASSLLSSYNSPLHF,TGTGCCAGCAGTTTATTGAGCTCCTATAATTCACCCCTCCACTTT
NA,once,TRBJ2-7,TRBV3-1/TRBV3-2,CASSPLGPPPEQYF,TGTGCCAGCAGCCCCCTGGGGCCCCCACCCGAGCAGTACTTC
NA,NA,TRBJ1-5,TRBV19,CASSIDLSEGGGNQPQHF,TGTGCCAGTAGTATAGATCTTTCAGAAGGGGGTGGCAATCAGCCCCAGCATTTT
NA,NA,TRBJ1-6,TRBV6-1,CASSEIGVFSYNSPLHF,TGTGCCAGCAGTGAGATCGGAGTGTTCTCCTATAATTCACCCCTCCACTTT
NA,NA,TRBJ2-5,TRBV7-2,CASSPGTLTEQETQYF,TGTGCCAGCAGCCCGGGCACCTTGACAGAACAAGAGACCCAGTACTTC
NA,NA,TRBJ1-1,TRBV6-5,CASSYSTGRSTEAFF,TGTGCCAGCAGTTACTCGACTGGGAGAAGCACTGAAGCTTTCTTT